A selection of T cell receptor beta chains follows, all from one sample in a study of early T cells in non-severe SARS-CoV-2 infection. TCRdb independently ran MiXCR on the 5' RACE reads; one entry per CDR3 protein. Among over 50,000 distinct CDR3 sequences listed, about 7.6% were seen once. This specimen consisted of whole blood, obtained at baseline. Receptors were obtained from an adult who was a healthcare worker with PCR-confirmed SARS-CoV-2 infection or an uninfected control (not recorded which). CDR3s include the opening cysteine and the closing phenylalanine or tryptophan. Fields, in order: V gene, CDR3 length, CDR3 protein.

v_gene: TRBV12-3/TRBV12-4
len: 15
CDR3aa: CASQDPDPNTGELFF

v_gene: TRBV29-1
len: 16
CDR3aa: CSVEAEDRGLYNEQFF

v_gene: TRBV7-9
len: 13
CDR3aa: CASGGIAKNIQYF

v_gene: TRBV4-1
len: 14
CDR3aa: CASSQPGGYNEQFF

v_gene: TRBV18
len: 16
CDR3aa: CASSPKWDAYQETQYF

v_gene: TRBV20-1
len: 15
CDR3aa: CSARPPGLSPGKLFF

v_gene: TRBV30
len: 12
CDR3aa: CAWSVFGNTIYF

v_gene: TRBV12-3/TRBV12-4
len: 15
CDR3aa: CASSLRQGYQETQYF

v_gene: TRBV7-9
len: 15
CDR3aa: CASSLPGEGADTQYF

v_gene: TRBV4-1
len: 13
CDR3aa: CASSQIKASGYTF

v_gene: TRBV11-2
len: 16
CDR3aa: CASSTGLAAQLNTQYF

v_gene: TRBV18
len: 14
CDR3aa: CAIPDAQGGDTQYF

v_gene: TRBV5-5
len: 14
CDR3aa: CASSLKGDATEQYF

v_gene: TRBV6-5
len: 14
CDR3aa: CASSRTGRGSPLHF

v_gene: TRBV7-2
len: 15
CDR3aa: CASSFERAGSYEQYF

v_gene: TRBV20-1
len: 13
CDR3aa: CSTTEADTGELFF

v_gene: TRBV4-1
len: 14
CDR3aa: CASSGLASSYEQYF

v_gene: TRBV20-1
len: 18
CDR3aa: CSARDLRGRVKIRYEQYF

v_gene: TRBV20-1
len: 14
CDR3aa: CSARARVGTDTQYF

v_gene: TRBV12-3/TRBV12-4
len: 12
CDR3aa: CASSFEVGEQFF

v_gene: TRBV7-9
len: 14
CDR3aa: CASSLLNKYNEQFF

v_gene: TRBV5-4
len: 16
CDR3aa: CASSYWTSGSTDTQYF

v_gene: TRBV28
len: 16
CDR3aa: CASSFRGQISFYEQYF

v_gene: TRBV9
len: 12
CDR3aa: CASSNRVGEQFF

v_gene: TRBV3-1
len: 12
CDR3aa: CASSQGGTEAFF

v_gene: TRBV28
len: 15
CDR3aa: CASSSGADPPYEQYF

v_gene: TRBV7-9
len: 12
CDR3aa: CASSWGQETQYF

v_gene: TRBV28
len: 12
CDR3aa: CASSLKGYEQYF

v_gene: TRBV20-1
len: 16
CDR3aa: CSATPRTGMSTDTQYF

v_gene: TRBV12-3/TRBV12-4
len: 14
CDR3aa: CASSQHDRAAGYTF

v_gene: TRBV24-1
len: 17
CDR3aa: CATSDYDSTWGRETQYF

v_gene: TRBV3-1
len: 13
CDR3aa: CASRGPEAGELFF

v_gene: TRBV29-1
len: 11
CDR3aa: CSVVSNYGYTF

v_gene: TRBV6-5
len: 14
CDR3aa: CASSYSAGSETQYF

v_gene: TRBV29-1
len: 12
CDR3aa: CSVEDGGDTQYF

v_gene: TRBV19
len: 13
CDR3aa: CASGLGSYNEQFF

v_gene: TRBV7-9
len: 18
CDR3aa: CASNIQAASGSIQETQYF

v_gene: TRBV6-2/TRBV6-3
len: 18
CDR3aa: CASSYESSGLASYNEQFF

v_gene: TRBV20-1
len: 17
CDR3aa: CSARVLSGSASSYEQYF

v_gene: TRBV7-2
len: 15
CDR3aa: CASSNVADSTDTQYF

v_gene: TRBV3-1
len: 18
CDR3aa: CASSQDLGQTFSYNEQFF

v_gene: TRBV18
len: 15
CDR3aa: CASSQRGESNQPQHF

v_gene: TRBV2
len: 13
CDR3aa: CASRSDRANEQFF

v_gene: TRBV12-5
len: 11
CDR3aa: CASGLEGTQYF

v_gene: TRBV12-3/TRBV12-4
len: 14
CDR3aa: CASSWTSGTDTQYF

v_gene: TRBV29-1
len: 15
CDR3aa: CSVDNGGQFTDTQYF

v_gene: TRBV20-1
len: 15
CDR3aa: CSATGTSGDQETQYF

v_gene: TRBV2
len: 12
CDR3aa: CASSEARTGGYF

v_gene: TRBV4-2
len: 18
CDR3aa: CASSLGTSGRGSTDTQYF

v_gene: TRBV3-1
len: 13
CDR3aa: CASSQTNTGELFF

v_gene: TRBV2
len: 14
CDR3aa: CASSQKPNTGELFF

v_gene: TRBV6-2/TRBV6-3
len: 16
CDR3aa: CASSYSTSRTYNEQFF